Sequencing of this T cell receptor beta chain was carried out in a study of PD-L1 blockade in urothelial cancer. At the level of the study: Previous chemotherapy exposure amounted to 0 to 3 regimens for patients. The study recovered a median of about 150,000 T cells per blood sample. Analyses used blood from 3 weeks (second dose) and 6 weeks after treatment start. Findings and limits, study-wide: Durable-benefit patients expanded tumor-associated blood clones more at 3 weeks.

Per the germline V gene, CDR1 is SEHNR and CDR2 is FQNEAQ (reference sequence). The length of the CDR3 is 15 residues. The V end lost 2 bases, the J end lost 2 bases, and 11 bases lay between the germline ends. Data came from immunoSEQ multiplex PCR; TCRdb stores just in-frame clones and leaves some out. The sample lists around 34,000 clones, around four fifths occurring once. This clone was recorded a few times. Its antigen is unknown. Time point indicated: pretreatment peripheral blood. The TCR comes from an elderly man with urothelial cancer. The sequencing used PBMCs, collected around atezolizumab (anti-PD-L1) treatment. The chain combines TRBV7-9 with TRBJ2-3, with TRBD2 as a possible D gene (5 bases). The DNA for the CDR3 is TGTGCCAGCAGCTTAACCGGGGTCCACACAGATACGCAGTATTTT. It yields the protein CASSLTGVHTDTQYF.